This T cell receptor (beta chain) stems from a study of blood T cell repertoires in COVID-19. Study background: The United States, Italy and Spain were the sources of the acute and convalescent COVID-19 samples. From T cells, B-cell-depleted T cells, or PBMCs came the material, which was cDNA or gDNA.

The germline V and J ends were trimmed by 0 bases and 5 bases, with 13 bases remaining between them. This CDR3 has 15 amino acids. From germline, CDR1 is PRHDT and CDR2 FYEKMQ (reference sequence). Seattle patients were enrolled during active infection and followed longitudinally. Authors' data handling: From reference gene primer amplification, estimates of nucleated cell counts were derived. Assay used: immunoSEQ multiplex PCR; TCRdb lists only in-frame clones, some missing. D and trimming come from the DNA, and the V and J calls and clone size come from that table. Here the sample spans 120,000 to 150,000 clones, roughly nine tenths being singletons. The table lists this clone with many counts. Other DNA sequences in this sample translate to the same CDR3.

The source material was peripheral blood. The chain uses TRBV13 and TRBJ1-1, with a weak D call TRBD1 (5 bases). The receptor comes from a human donor with COVID-19, enrolled during active disease. The donor label of this sample is uncertain. CDR3 sequence reads: CASSLGGPGGTEAFF. Here the CDR3 DNA reads TGTGCCAGCAGCTTAGGGGGCCCGGGGGGGACTGAAGCTTTCTTT.